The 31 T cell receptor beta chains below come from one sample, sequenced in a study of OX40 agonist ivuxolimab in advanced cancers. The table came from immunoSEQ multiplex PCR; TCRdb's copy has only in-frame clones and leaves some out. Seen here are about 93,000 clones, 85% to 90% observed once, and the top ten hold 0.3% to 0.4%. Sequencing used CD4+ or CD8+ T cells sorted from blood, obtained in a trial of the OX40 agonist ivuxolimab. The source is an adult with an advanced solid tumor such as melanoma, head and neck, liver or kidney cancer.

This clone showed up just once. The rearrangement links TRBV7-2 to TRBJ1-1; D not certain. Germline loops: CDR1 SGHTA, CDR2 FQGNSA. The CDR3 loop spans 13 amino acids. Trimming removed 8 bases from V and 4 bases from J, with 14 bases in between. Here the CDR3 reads CASRGRAGTEAFF. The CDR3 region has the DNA TGTGCCAGCCGAGGGAGGGCAGGCACTGAAGCTTTCTTT.

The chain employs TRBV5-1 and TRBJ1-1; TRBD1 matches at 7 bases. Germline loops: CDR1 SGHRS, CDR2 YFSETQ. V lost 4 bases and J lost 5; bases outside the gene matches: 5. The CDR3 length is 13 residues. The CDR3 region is CASSATGVTEAFF. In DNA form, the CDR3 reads TGCGCCAGCAGCGCCACAGGGGTGACTGAAGCTTTCTTT.

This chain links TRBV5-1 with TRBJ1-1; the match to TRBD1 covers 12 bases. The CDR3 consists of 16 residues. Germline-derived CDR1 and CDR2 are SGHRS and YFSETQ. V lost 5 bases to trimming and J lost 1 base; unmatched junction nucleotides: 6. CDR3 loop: CASSPGQGAWNTEAFF. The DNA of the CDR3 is TGCGCCAGCAGTCCGGGACAGGGGGCTTGGAACACTGAAGCTTTCTTT.

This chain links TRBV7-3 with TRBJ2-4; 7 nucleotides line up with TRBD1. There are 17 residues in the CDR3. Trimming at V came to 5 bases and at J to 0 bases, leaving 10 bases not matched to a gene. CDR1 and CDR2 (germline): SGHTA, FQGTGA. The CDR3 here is CASSDRDRDIAKNIQYF. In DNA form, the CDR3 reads TGTGCCAGCAGCGATAGGGACAGAGATATAGCCAAAAACATTCAGTACTTC. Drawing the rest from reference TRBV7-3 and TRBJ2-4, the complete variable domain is GAGVSQTPSNKVTEKGKYVELRCDPISGHTALYWYRQSLGQGPEFLIYFQGTGAADDSGLPNDRFFAVRPEGSVSTLKIQRTERGDSAVYLCASSDRDRDIAKNIQYFGAGTRLSVL.

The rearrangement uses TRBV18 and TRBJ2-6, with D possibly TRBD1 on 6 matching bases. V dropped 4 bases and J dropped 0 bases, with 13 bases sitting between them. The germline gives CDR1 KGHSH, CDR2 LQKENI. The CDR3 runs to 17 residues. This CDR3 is CASSLGQFDSGANVLTF. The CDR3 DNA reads TGTGCCAGCTCACTCGGACAGTTTGACTCTGGGGCCAACGTCCTGACTTTC.

This CDR3 is CASSAVGRVGSGNTIYF. The CDR3 DNA is TGTGCCAGCAGCGCCGTAGGTCGGGTCGGCTCTGGAAACACCATATATTTT. V usage is TRBV9 and J usage is TRBJ1-3; D remains unclear. This CDR3 has 17 amino acids. V was cut by 3 bases and J by 0 bases, with 16 bases left in between. Germline-derived CDR1 and CDR2 are SGDLS and YYNGEE. The variable domain in full, completed from reference TRBV9 and TRBJ1-3, reads DSGVTQTPKHLITATGQRVTLRCSPRSGDLSVYWYQQSLDQGLQFLIQYYNGEERAKGNILERFSAQQFPDLHSELNLSSLELGDSALYFCASSAVGRVGSGNTIYFGEGSWLTVV.

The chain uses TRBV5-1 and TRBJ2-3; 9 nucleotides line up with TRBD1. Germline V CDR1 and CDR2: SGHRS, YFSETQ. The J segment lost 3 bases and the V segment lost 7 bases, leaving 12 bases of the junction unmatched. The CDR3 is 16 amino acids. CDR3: CASVLNPGQGTDTQYF. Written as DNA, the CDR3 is TGCGCCAGCGTCCTTAACCCGGGACAGGGTACAGATACGCAGTATTTT.

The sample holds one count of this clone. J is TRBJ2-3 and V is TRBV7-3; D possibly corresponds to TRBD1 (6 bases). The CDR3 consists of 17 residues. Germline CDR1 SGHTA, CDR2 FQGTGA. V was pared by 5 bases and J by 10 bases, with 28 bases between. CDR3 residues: CASSPTLRGPQIDPQYF. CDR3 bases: TGTGCCAGCAGCCCCACCCTCAGGGGACCCCAGATCGATCCGCAGTATTTT.

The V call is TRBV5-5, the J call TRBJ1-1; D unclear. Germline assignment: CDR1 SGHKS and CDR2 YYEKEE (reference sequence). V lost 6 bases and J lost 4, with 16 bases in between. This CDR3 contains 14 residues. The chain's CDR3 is CASNDLKASTEAFF. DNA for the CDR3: TGTGCCAGCAACGACCTTAAAGCTAGCACTGAAGCTTTCTTT.

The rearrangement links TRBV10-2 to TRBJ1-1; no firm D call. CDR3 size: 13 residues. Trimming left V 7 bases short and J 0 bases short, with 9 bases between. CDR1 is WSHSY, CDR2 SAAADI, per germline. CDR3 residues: CASKAGMNTEAFF. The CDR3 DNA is TGCGCCAGCAAGGCGGGAATGAACACTGAAGCTTTCTTT.

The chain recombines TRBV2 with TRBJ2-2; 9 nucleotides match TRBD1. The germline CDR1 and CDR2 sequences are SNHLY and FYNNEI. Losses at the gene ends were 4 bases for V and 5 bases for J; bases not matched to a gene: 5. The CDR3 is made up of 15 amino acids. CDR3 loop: CASSGSGQGTGELFF. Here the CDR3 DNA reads TGTGCCAGCAGTGGGTCGGGACAGGGAACCGGGGAGCTGTTTTTT.

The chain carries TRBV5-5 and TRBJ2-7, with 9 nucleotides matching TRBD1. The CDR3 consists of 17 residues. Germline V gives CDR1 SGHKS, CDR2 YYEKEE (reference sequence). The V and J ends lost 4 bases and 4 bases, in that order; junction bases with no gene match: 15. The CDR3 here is CASSPTGTGQGKYEQYF. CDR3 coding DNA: TGTGCCAGCAGCCCAACCGGGACGGGACAGGGAAAATACGAGCAGTACTTC.

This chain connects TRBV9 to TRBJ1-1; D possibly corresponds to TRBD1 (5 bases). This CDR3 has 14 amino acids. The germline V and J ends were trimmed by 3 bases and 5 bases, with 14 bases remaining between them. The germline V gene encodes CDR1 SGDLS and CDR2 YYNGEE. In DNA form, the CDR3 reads TGTGCCAGCAGCGAAGTCAGGGAACAGACTGAAGCTTTCTTT. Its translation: CASSEVREQTEAFF.

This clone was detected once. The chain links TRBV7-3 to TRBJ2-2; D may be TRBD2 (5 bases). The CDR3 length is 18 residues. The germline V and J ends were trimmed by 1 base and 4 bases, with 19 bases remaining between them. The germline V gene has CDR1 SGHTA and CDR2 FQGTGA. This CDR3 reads CASSLREYPNLSTGELFF. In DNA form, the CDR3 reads TGTGCCAGCAGCTTAAGGGAGTATCCTAACTTATCCACCGGGGAGCTGTTTTTT.

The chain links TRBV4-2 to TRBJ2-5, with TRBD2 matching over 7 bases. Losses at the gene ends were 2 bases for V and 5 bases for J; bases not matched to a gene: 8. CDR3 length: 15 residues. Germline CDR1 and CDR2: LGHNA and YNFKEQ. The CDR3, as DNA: TGTGCCAGCAGCCAAAGCGGGCGGGAGCAGGAGACCCAGTACTTC. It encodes CASSQSGREQETQYF.

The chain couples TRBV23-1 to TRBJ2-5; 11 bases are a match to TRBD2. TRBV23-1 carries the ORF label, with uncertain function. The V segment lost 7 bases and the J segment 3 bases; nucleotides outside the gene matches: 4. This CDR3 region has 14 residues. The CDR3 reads CASTGLAGEETQYF. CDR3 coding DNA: TGCGCCAGCACCGGACTAGCGGGCGAAGAGACCCAGTACTTC.

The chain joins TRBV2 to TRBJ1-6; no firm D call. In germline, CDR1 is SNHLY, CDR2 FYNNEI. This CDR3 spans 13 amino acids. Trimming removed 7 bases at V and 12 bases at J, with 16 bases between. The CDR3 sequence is CASTRPQLLPLHF. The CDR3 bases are TGTGCCAGCACCCGACCCCAGCTTTTACCCCTCCACTTT.

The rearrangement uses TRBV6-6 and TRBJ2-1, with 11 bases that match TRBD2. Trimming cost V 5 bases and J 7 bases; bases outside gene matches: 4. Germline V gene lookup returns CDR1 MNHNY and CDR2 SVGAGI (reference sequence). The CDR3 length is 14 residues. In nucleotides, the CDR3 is TGTGCCAGCAGTACCGGGACTAGCGGTAATGAGCAGTTCTTC. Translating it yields CASSTGTSGNEQFF.

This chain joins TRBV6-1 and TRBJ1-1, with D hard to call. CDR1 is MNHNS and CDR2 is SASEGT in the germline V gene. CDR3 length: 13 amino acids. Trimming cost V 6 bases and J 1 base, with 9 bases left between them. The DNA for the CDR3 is TGTGCCAGCAGAACCCAGCAGAACACTGAAGCTTTCTTT. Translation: CASRTQQNTEAFF.

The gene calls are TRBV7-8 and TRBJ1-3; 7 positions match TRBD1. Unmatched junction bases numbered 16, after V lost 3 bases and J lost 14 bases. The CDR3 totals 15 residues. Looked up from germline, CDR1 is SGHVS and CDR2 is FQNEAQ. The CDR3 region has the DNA TGTGCCAGCAGCTTGAAAGGATACTTAGGACAGGAGCTATATTTT. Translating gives CASSLKGYLGQELYF.

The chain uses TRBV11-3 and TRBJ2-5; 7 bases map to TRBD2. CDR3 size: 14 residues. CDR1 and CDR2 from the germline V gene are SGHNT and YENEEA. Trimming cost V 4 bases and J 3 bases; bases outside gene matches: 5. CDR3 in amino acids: CASSWGGVEETQYF. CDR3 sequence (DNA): TGTGCCAGCAGCTGGGGAGGGGTCGAAGAGACCCAGTACTTC.

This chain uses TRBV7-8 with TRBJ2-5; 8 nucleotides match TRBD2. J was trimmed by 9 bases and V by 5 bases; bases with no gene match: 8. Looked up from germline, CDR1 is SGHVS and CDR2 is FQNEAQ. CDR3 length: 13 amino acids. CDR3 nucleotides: TGTGCCAGCAGCCCGGCGGGGGGAGGGGCCCAGTACTTC. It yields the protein CASSPAGGGAQYF.

The chain's CDR3 is CASSSLAGGAAETQYF. CDR3 nucleotides: TGTGCCAGCAGCTCCTTAGCGGGGGGGGCCGCAGAGACCCAGTACTTC. The chain combines TRBV7-2 with TRBJ2-5, with TRBD2 matching over 11 bases. The CDR3 is 16 residues long. Germline loops: CDR1 SGHTA, CDR2 FQGNSA. With 4 bases clipped from V and 4 bases from J, the junction kept 8 bases outside the gene matches.

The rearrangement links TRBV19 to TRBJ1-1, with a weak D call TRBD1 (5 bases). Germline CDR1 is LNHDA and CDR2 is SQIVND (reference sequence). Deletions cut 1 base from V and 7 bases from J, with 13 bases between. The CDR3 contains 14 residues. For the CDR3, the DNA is TGTGCCAGTAGTATAGGGACCAAAAGGGGTGAAGCTTTCTTT. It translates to CASSIGTKRGEAFF.

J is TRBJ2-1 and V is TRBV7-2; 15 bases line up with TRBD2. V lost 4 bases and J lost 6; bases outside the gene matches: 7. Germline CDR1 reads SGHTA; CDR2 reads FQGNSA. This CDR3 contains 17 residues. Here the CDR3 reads CASSSQGLAGGGNEQFF. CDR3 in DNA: TGTGCCAGCAGCTCACAGGGACTAGCGGGAGGCGGCAATGAGCAGTTCTTC.

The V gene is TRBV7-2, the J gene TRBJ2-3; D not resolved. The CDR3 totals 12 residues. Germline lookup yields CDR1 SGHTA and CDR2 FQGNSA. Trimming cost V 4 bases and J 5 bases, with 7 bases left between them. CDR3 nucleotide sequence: TGTGCCAGCAGCTCGTACGTAGATACGCAGTATTTT. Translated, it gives CASSSYVDTQYF.

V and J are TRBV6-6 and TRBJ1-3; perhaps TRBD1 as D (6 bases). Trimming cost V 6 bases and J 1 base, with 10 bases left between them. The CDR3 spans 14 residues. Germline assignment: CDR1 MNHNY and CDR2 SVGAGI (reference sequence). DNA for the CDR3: TGTGCCAGCAGGCCGACAGGTTCTGGAAACACCATATATTTT. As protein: CASRPTGSGNTIYF.

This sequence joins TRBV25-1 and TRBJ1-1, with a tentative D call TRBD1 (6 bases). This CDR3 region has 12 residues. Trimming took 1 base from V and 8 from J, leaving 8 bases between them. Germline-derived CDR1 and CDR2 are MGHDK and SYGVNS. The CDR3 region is CASSEWGAEAFF. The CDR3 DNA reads TGTGCCAGCAGTGAATGGGGGGCCGAAGCTTTCTTT.

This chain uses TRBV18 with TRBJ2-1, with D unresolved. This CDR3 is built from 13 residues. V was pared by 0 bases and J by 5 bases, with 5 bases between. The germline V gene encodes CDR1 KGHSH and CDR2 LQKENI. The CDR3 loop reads CASSPPSNNEQFF. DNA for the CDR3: TGTGCCAGCTCACCACCGTCGAACAATGAGCAGTTCTTC.

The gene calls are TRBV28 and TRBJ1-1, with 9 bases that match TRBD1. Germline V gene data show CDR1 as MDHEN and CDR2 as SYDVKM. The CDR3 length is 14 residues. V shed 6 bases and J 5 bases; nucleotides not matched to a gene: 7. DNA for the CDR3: TGTGCCAGCAGGGGACAGGGAGGGCGTACTGAAGCTTTCTTT. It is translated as CASRGQGGRTEAFF.

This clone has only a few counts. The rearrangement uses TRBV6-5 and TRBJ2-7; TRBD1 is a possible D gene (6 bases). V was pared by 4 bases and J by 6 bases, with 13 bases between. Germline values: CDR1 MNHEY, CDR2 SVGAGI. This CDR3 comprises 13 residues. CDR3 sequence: CASSLSRGFEQYF. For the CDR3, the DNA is TGTGCCAGCAGTTTATCCAGGGGATTCGAGCAGTACTTC.